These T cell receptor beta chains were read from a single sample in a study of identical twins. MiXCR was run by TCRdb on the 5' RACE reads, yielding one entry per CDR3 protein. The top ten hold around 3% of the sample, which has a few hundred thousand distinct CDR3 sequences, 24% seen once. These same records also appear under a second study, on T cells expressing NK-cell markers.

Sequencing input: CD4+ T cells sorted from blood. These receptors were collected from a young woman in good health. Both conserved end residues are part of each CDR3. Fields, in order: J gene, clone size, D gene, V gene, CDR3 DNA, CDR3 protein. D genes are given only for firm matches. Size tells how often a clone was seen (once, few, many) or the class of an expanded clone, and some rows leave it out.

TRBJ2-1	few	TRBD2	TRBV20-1	TGCAGTGCAAGACTAGCGGGACCCGACAATGAGCAGTTCTTC	CSARLAGPDNEQFF
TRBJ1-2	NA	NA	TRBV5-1	TGCGCCAGCAGCTTGGCGGGGGTTGACGGCTACACCTTC	CASSLAGVDGYTF
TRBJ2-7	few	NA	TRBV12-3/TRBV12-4	TGTGCCAGCAGTTTTCACGGGGGATCCTACGAGCAGTACTTC	CASSFHGGSYEQYF
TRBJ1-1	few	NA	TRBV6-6	TGTGCCAGCAACCTGGCGGGGGACACTGAAGCTTTCTTT	CASNLAGDTEAFF
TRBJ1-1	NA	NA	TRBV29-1	TGCAGCGTTGCCCTGGTAATGGACACTGAAGCTTTCTTT	CSVALVMDTEAFF
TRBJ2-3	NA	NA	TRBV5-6	TGTGCCAGCAGCTTGTGGAGCACAGATACGCAGTATTTT	CASSLWSTDTQYF
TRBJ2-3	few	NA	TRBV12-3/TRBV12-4	TGTGCCAGCAGTTTTGGTCCGGGACCCAGCACAGATACGCAGTATTTT	CASSFGPGPSTDTQYF
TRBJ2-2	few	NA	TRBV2	TGTGCCAGCAACCAGGCCGGGGAGCTGTTTTTT	CASNQAGELFF
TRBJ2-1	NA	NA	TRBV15	TGTGCCACCAGCCGGCGTGGCCCTTACAATGAGCAGTTCTTC	CATSRRGPYNEQFF
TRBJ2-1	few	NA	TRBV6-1	TGTGCCAGCACAACGACTTTTAGCTCCTACAATGAGCAGTTCTTC	CASTTTFSSYNEQFF
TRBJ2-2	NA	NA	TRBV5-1	TGCGCCAGCGCCCGGGCTAGTTCCATCCCCGGGGAGCTGTTTTTT	CASARASSIPGELFF
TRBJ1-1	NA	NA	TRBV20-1	TGCAGTGCTAACGAGAGGAGCTATGGTGAAGCTTTCTTT	CSANERSYGEAFF
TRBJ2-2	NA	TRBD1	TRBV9	TGTGCCAGCAGCGTAACAGGGGTTAACACCGGGGAGCTGTTTTTT	CASSVTGVNTGELFF
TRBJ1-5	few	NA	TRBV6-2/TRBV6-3	TGTGCCAGCAGTCGATCTGGGACGGCTTATGTCCAGCATTTT	CASSRSGTAYVQHF
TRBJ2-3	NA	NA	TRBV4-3	TGCGCCAGCAGCCAAGGCACTCGGCATACGCAGTATTTT	CASSQGTRHTQYF
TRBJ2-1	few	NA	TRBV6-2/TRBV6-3	TGTGCCGCGGCTAGCGCACTTATGGGTGAGCAGTTCTTC	CAAASALMGEQFF
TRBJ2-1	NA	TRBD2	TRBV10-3	TGTGCCATCAGACTAACTAGCGGGAGCCACAATGAGCAGTTCTTC	CAIRLTSGSHNEQFF
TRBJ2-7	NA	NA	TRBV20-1	TGCAGTGCTAGAGGCGTTAGCTACTACGAGCAGTACTTC	CSARGVSYYEQYF
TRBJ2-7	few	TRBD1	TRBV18	TGTGCCAGCTCATTGTCTCCGGGACAGATGTACGAGCAGTACTTC	CASSLSPGQMYEQYF
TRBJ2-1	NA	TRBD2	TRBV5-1	TGCGCCAGCAGCGTGACGCCTAGCGGGAGCTCCTACAGTGAGCAGTTCTTC	CASSVTPSGSSYSEQFF
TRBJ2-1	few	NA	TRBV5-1	TGCGCCAGCAGCGGAGGGGACAGACACAATGAGCAGTTCTTC	CASSGGDRHNEQFF
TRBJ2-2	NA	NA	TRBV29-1	TGCAGCGTTAACGGGGTAATGAACACCGGGGAGCTGTTTTTT	CSVNGVMNTGELFF
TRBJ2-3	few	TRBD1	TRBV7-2	TGTGCCAGCAGCCACAAAAGGACAGGCTGGGATACGCAGTATTTT	CASSHKRTGWDTQYF
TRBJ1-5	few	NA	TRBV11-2	TGTGCCAGCAGCTTAGGGGTTCTAAAGCCCCAGCATTTT	CASSLGVLKPQHF
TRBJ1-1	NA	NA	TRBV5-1	TGCGCCAGCAGGACCGGGCCTATCTGGACTGAAGCTTTCTTT	CASRTGPIWTEAFF
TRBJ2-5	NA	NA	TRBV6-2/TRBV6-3	TGTGCCAGCAGTTACCCCAGTACCCAGTACTTC	CASSYPSTQYF
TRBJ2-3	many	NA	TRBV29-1	TGCAGCGTTGAAATAGACGCCTACACAGATACGCAGTATTTT	CSVEIDAYTDTQYF
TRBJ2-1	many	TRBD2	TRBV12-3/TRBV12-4	TGTGCCAGCAGAACACGGGAGGGCCCGGCCGCCTTC	CASRTREGPAAF
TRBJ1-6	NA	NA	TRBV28	TGTGCCACCGAAACAGGGTACTATTCACCCCTCCACTTT	CATETGYYSPLHF
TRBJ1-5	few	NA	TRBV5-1	TGCGCCAGCAGCTTGAGGCCGGGGAGTCAGGCCCAGCATTTT	CASSLRPGSQAQHF
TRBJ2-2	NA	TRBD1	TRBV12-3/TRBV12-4	TGTGCCAGCAGTGCCGGGACAGGGGGCCGAGGTACCGGGGAGCTGTTTTTT	CASSAGTGGRGTGELFF
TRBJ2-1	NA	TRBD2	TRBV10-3	TGTGCCATCAGTGCCCATAGCGGGGCCCGCTCCTACAATGAGCAGTTCTTC	CAISAHSGARSYNEQFF
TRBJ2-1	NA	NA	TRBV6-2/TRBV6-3	TGTGCCAGCAGGACCGGGACTTTGACATACAATGAGCAGTTCTTC	CASRTGTLTYNEQFF
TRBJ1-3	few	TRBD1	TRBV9	TGTGCCAGCAGCCCCGGGACAGAGGTGAACACCATATATTTT	CASSPGTEVNTIYF
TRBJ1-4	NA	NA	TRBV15	TGTGCCACCAGCAGAGGATGGGGCGCGAATGAAAAACTGTTTTTT	CATSRGWGANEKLFF
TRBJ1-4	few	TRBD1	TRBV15	TGTGCCACCAGCAGAGATAGGGGGCTTGGTGAAAAACTGTTTTTT	CATSRDRGLGEKLFF
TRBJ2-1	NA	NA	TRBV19	TGTGCCAGTAGTACCGGACAAGAGTACCAGTTCTTC	CASSTGQEYQFF
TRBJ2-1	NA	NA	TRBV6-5	TGTGCCAGCAGTTACTCAGGGAGCTCGAATGAGCAGTTCTTC	CASSYSGSSNEQFF
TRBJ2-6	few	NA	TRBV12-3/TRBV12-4	TGTGCCAGCAGCCCAGAAGCCGCTGGGGCCAACGTCCTGACTTTC	CASSPEAAGANVLTF
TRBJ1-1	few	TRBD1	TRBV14	TGTGCCAGCAGCCAGGTAGACAGGGGGAACACTGAAGCTTTCTTT	CASSQVDRGNTEAFF
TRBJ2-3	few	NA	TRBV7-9	TGTGCCAGCAGTTCGGCCGGGACCACTACCCGGGGGAGAGCGCAGTATTTT	CASSSAGTTTRGRAQYF
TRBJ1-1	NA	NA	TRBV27	TGTGCCAGCAGTCCCGGGACGGCAAAGTGGGCGAGCACTGAAGCTTTCTTT	CASSPGTAKWASTEAFF
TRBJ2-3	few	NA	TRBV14	TGTGCCAGCAGCCAACCTGGACTAAACACAGATACGCAGTATTTT	CASSQPGLNTDTQYF
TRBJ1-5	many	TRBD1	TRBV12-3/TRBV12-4	TGTGCCAGCAGTCATGATAGGGGGCGCGGGGATCGGCCCCAGCATTTT	CASSHDRGRGDRPQHF
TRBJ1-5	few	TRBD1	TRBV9	TGTGCCAGCAGCGTGGACGGGACAGTCAATCAGCCCCAGCATTTT	CASSVDGTVNQPQHF
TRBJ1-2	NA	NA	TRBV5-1	TGCGCCAGCAGCTTTACGCCCGATTATGGCTACACCTTC	CASSFTPDYGYTF
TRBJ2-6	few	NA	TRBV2	TGTGCCAGCAGTGATAGAGGAGCTGGGGCCAACGTCCTGACTTTC	CASSDRGAGANVLTF
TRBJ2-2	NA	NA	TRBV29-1	TGCAGCGTTGTTAGAGACACCGGGGAGCTGTTTTTT	CSVVRDTGELFF
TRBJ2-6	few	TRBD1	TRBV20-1	TGCAGTGCTAGAGACACCGGACAGGCTGGGGCCAACGTCCTGACTTTC	CSARDTGQAGANVLTF
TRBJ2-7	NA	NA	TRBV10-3	TGTGGCATCAGGATTGACCTGCTTTCCTACGAGCAGTACTTC	CGIRIDLLSYEQYF
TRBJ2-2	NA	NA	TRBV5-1	TGCGCCAGCAGCCCGGGCGCGACTAACACCGGGGAGCTGTTTTTT	CASSPGATNTGELFF
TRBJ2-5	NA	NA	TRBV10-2	TGCGCCAGCGGTACGGGCTTCCAAGAGACCCAGTACTTC	CASGTGFQETQYF
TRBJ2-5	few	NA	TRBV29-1	TGCAGCGTTGAAGGTGTGATACAAGAGACCCAGTACTTC	CSVEGVIQETQYF
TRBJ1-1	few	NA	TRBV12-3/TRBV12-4	TGTGCCAGCAGTTTAGGCCGTATTGAAGCTTTCTTT	CASSLGRIEAFF
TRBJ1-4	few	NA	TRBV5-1	TGCGCCAGCAGCTTGGCCGTGACGCATGAAAAACTGTTTTTT	CASSLAVTHEKLFF
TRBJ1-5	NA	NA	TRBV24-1	TGTGCCACCAGTGATTTGGTCCTCGAAGGGGGTCAGCCCCAGCATTTT	CATSDLVLEGGQPQHF
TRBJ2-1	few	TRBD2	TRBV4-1	TGCGCCAGCAGCGTTCGGCTAGCGGGAGGAGGAGACAATGAGCAGTTCTTC	CASSVRLAGGGDNEQFF
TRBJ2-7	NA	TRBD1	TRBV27	TGTGCCAGCAGGCCGGGACAGCTTTACGAGCAGTACTTC	CASRPGQLYEQYF
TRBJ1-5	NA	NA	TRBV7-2	TGTGCCAGCAGCCGAGGAGGGTCCGAGCCCCAGCATTTT	CASSRGGSEPQHF